One and the same sample provided the 32 T cell receptor beta chains below, sequenced in a study of radiation and T cells in renal cell carcinoma. Time point here: blood 4 weeks post-SBRT, at nephrectomy. Indicated treatment: 15 Gy SBRT to primary tumor, nephrectomy 4 weeks later. Profiling relied on immunoSEQ multiplex PCR, and the TCRdb table lists in-frame clones only, not all of them. Of fewer than 200,000 clones listed, around 89% are singletons. The specimen comprised blood, sampled from a patient whose treatment included radiotherapy and nephrectomy. Receptor source: a woman aged 45-60 years with renal cell carcinoma.

This chain links TRBV18 with TRBJ1-5; D is unclear. The CDR3 length is 12 residues. Germline assignment: CDR1 KGHSH and CDR2 LQKENI. The V gene lost 0 bases and the J gene lost 7 bases, with 4 bases spanning the gap. CDR3 coding DNA: TGTGCCAGCTCACCACCGGGGCAGCCCCAGCATTTT. It yields the protein CASSPPGQPQHF.

The chain recombines TRBV9 with TRBJ2-3; D may be TRBD1 or TRBD2 (5 bases each). V gave up 4 bases and J gave up 2 bases, with 11 bases separating them. Germline loops: CDR1 SGDLS, CDR2 YYNGEE. This CDR3 contains 14 residues. The chain's CDR3 is CASSPDGATDTQYF. The CDR3 region has the DNA TGTGCCAGCAGCCCAGACGGGGCCACAGATACGCAGTATTTT.

This clone has only one observation. The V gene is TRBV29-1, the J gene TRBJ2-7; 10 bases line up with TRBD1. The CDR3 contains 13 residues. The junction had 5 bases not matched to a gene; V was cut back by 5 bases and J by 4 bases. Germline lookup yields CDR1 SQVTM and CDR2 ANQGSEA. This chain's CDR3 is CSVKPGQGYEQYF. The CDR3 DNA follows: TGCAGCGTTAAACCGGGACAGGGGTACGAGCAGTACTTC.

CDR3 nucleotides: TGTGCCAGCTCAGCCGACAGGGGTACTGAAGCTTTCTTT. Its translation: CASSADRGTEAFF. V is TRBV18 and J is TRBJ1-1; 8 bases are a match to TRBD1. CDR3 length equals 13 residues. Germline V gene lookup returns CDR1 KGHSH and CDR2 LQKENI. Trimming at V came to 5 bases and at J to 5 bases, leaving 4 bases not matched to a gene.

The chain uses TRBV7-8 and TRBJ1-5; D is possibly TRBD1 (6 bases). CDR1 and CDR2 from the germline V gene are SGHVS and FQNEAQ. The V end lost 5 bases, the J end lost 7 bases, and 24 bases lay between the germline ends. CDR3 size: 17 residues. CDR3: CASSLRLGAQIGQPQHF. The CDR3 DNA sequence: TGTGCCAGCAGCCTACGTCTGGGGGCTCAAATTGGGCAGCCCCAGCATTTT.

The chain recombines TRBV9 with TRBJ2-1; perhaps D is TRBD1 or TRBD2 (6 bases each). Deletions cut 0 bases from V and 10 bases from J, with 20 bases between. The CDR3 is 16 amino acids. CDR1 and CDR2 from the germline V gene are SGDLS and YYNGEE. Written as DNA, the CDR3 is TGTGCCAGCAGCGTAGGTTGGGGGGCGATCTCAAAAGAGCAGTTCTTC. Protein product: CASSVGWGAISKEQFF.

The chain couples TRBV5-8 to TRBJ2-5; TRBD1 matches 7 bases. Germline V CDR1 and CDR2: SGHTS, YDEGEE. CDR3 length: 16 amino acids. Trimming took 4 bases from V and 0 from J; bases not matched to a gene: 9. CDR3 nucleotide sequence: TGTGCCAGCAGCCCCGGGACAGCGTTGTACCAAGAGACCCAGTACTTC. It encodes CASSPGTALYQETQYF. Full variable domain (rest looked up from reference TRBV5-8 and TRBJ2-5): EAGVTQSPTHLIKTRGQQATLRCSPISGHTSVYWYQQALGLGLQFLLWYDEGEERNRGNFPPRFSGRQFPNYSSELNVNALELEDSALYLCASSPGTALYQETQYFGPGTRLLVL.

V gene TRBV14 combines with J gene TRBJ1-5; unclear D gene. Germline V gene sequence: CDR1 SGHDN, CDR2 FVKESK. V gave up 1 base and J gave up 1 base, with 8 bases separating them. The CDR3 extends over 15 amino acids. The CDR3: CASSQGRGSNQPQHF. The CDR3 nucleotides are TGTGCCAGCAGCCAAGGGCGGGGAAGCAATCAGCCCCAGCATTTT.

The chain is built from TRBV6-1 and TRBJ2-5; D remains ambiguous. This CDR3 comprises 13 residues. Germline V CDR1 and CDR2: MNHNS, SASEGT. The V gene lost 4 bases and the J gene lost 2 bases, with 8 bases spanning the gap. CDR3 bases: TGTGCCAGCAGTGGAGGAAGACAAGAGACCCAGTACTTC. It specifies CASSGGRQETQYF.

The chain has TRBV7-8 and TRBJ2-3; 7 bases match TRBD1. Germline V gives CDR1 SGHVS, CDR2 FQNEAQ. The CDR3 has 17 residues. V lost 5 bases and J lost 4; bases outside the gene matches: 15. The CDR3 here is CASSPAPGQRAPDTQYF. CDR3 bases: TGTGCCAGCAGCCCCGCCCCGGGACAGCGTGCCCCAGATACGCAGTATTTT.

The rearrangement uses TRBV2 and TRBJ2-5, with D maybe TRBD2 (8 bases). V lost 6 bases and J 4 bases, leaving 21 bases between the germline ends. The CDR3 length is 16 residues. Germline assignment: CDR1 SNHLY and CDR2 FYNNEI. In DNA form, the CDR3 reads TGTGCCAGCAGCAAAACAGGGGTCGCGGGAGGAGAGACCCAGTACTTC. Residues: CASSKTGVAGGETQYF. Complete variable domain (other parts from reference TRBV2 and TRBJ2-5): EPEVTQTPSHQVTQMGQEVILRCVPISNHLYFYWYRQILGQKVEFLVSFYNNEISEKSEIFDDQFSVERPDGSNFTLKIRSTKLEDSAMYFCASSKTGVAGGETQYFGPGTRLLVL.

The chain joins TRBV5-8 to TRBJ1-5, with D hard to call. V gave up 1 base and J gave up 3 bases, with 8 bases separating them. Germline CDR1 SGHTS, CDR2 YDEGEE. The CDR3 length is 14 residues. This CDR3 reads CASSLNEINQPQHF. The DNA of the CDR3 is TGTGCCAGCAGCTTGAATGAAATCAATCAGCCCCAGCATTTT.

The J gene is TRBJ2-7, the V gene TRBV27, with D tentatively TRBD1 or TRBD2 (5 bases each). The CDR3 extends over 15 amino acids. The V and J ends lost 6 bases and 0 bases respectively, with 15 bases between them. CDR1 and CDR2 (germline): MNHEY, SMNVEV (reference sequence). CDR3 amino acids: CASSELGRSSYEQYF. The CDR3 DNA sequence: TGTGCCAGCAGCGAACTGGGACGGAGCTCCTACGAGCAGTACTTC.

The J gene is TRBJ2-5, the V gene TRBV5-1, with D hard to call. CDR1 and CDR2 from the germline V gene are SGHRS and YFSETQ. Trimming took off 1 base at V and 5 bases at J, with 15 bases between the two ends. CDR3 length equals 15 residues. The CDR3 sequence: CASSLFSGDWETQYF. As DNA, the CDR3 is TGCGCCAGCAGCTTGTTTTCGGGCGACTGGGAGACCCAGTACTTC.

This chain joins TRBV4-3 and TRBJ2-1, with unresolved D. Trimming removed 0 bases at V and 4 bases at J, with 10 bases between. Germline CDR1 is LGHNA and CDR2 is YSLEER. The CDR3 has 15 amino acids. CDR3 DNA: TGCGCCAGCAGCCAAGAGTCGGGCCTATACAATGAGCAGTTCTTC. Its translation: CASSQESGLYNEQFF.

With respect to this clone: This same CDR3 is encoded by further DNA sequences in the sample. CDR3 DNA sequence: TGTGCCAGCATCCAGGGTCTGAACACTGAAGCTTTCTTT. Its protein product is CASIQGLNTEAFF. J is TRBJ1-1 and V is TRBV6-1; possible D gene TRBD1, 5 bases. This CDR3 is built from 13 residues. The germline gives CDR1 MNHNS, CDR2 SASEGT. The V gene lost 7 bases and the J gene lost 0 bases, with 9 bases spanning the gap.

The chain recombines TRBV11-2 with TRBJ2-5; TRBD2 is a possible D gene (5 bases). This CDR3 spans 15 amino acids. Germline V lookup: CDR1 SGHAT, CDR2 FQNNGV. The V and J ends lost 4 bases and 0 bases respectively, with 12 bases between them. The chain's CDR3 is CASSWASGYQETQYF. The CDR3 DNA is TGTGCCAGCAGCTGGGCGAGCGGTTACCAAGAGACCCAGTACTTC.

J is TRBJ2-7 and V is TRBV7-3, with TRBD2 as a possible D gene (6 bases). CDR3 length equals 13 residues. The ends were cut back, 5 bases at V and 5 bases at J, with 13 bases in the middle. The germline V gene has CDR1 SGHTA and CDR2 FQGTGA. CDR3 region: CASSPSRGHEQYF. The CDR3 DNA sequence: TGTGCCAGCAGCCCCTCGCGGGGCCACGAGCAGTACTTC.

This clone was detected only a few times. This rearrangement joins TRBV2 to TRBJ1-2, with TRBD1 identical over 10 bases. Germline trimming cut 3 bases from V and 5 bases from J; bases unmatched to any gene: 12. Germline V lookup: CDR1 SNHLY, CDR2 FYNNEI. The CDR3 is made up of 17 amino acids. The CDR3 DNA reads TGTGCCAGCAGTGACGGGACAGGGGATAGGGGCCCTTATGGCTACACCTTC. Protein product: CASSDGTGDRGPYGYTF.

This clone was picked up one time. This chain joins TRBV19 and TRBJ2-1, with 10 nucleotides matching TRBD1. Germline V gene sequence: CDR1 LNHDA, CDR2 SQIVND (reference sequence). Trimming took 3 bases from V and 7 from J; bases not matched to a gene: 3. CDR3 length: 14 amino acids. The CDR3 loop reads CASSIDRGHNEQFF. The CDR3 DNA sequence: TGTGCCAGTAGTATCGACAGGGGGCATAATGAGCAGTTCTTC. The variable domain in full, with the rest retrieved from reference TRBV19 and TRBJ2-1, is DGGITQSPKYLFRKEGQNVTLSCEQNLNHDAMYWYRQDPGQGLRLIYYSQIVNDFQKGDIAEGYSVSREKKESFPLTVTSAQKNPTAFYLCASSIDRGHNEQFFGPGTRLTVL.

The rearrangement links TRBV5-8 to TRBJ1-4; D unresolved. V was trimmed by 0 bases and J by 6 bases, leaving 6 bases between them. The V gene's germline CDR1 is SGHTS and CDR2 YDEGEE. The CDR3 loop spans 13 amino acids. The CDR3 sequence: CASSLALYEKLFF. The CDR3 nucleotides read TGTGCCAGCAGCTTGGCCTTATATGAAAAACTGTTTTTT.

A few counts support this clone. The genes are TRBV19 and TRBJ1-6; possible D gene TRBD1, 6 bases. V was shortened by 4 bases and J by 7 bases, with 11 bases between the two germline ends. The CDR3 covers 14 residues. From germline, CDR1 is LNHDA and CDR2 SQIVND (reference sequence). The chain's CDR3 is CASSRTGWNSPLHF. CDR3 sequence (DNA): TGTGCCAGTAGTAGAACAGGGTGGAATTCACCCCTCCACTTT. Combining the CDR3 with reference TRBV19 and TRBJ1-6 gives the whole variable domain DGGITQSPKYLFRKEGQNVTLSCEQNLNHDAMYWYRQDPGQGLRLIYYSQIVNDFQKGDIAEGYSVSREKKESFPLTVTSAQKNPTAFYLCASSRTGWNSPLHFGNGTRLTVT.

The sample holds one count of this clone. The V call is TRBV2, the J call TRBJ1-4; 9 nucleotides match TRBD1. This CDR3 comprises 14 residues. The J segment lost 8 bases and the V segment lost 7 bases, leaving 8 bases of the junction unmatched. Germline values: CDR1 SNHLY, CDR2 FYNNEI. In DNA, the CDR3 is TGTGCCAGCATTACGGACAGGGGAAGGGAAAAACTGTTTTTT. It specifies CASITDRGREKLFF. Based on the CDR3 plus reference TRBV2 and TRBJ1-4, the full variable domain is EPEVTQTPSHQVTQMGQEVILRCVPISNHLYFYWYRQILGQKVEFLVSFYNNEISEKSEIFDDQFSVERPDGSNFTLKIRSTKLEDSAMYFCASITDRGREKLFFGSGTQLSVL.

The J gene is TRBJ2-7, the V gene TRBV10-2, with D tentatively TRBD1 (6 bases). Germline CDR1 reads WSHSY; CDR2 reads SAAADI. Trimming took 6 bases from V and 3 from J, leaving 12 bases between them. This CDR3 region has 13 residues. CDR3 bases: TGCGCCAGCAGAGTAGGACAGAACTACGAGCAGTACTTC. Protein product: CASRVGQNYEQYF.

V is TRBV7-2 and J is TRBJ2-1; 12 bases line up with TRBD2. V lost 2 bases and J lost 9; bases outside the gene matches: 11. The germline gives CDR1 SGHTA, CDR2 FQGNSA. The CDR3 length is 17 residues. The CDR3 sequence is CASSLNSPASGGVEQFF. CDR3 coding DNA: TGTGCCAGCAGCTTAAATAGTCCGGCTAGCGGGGGGGTTGAGCAGTTCTTC.

V and J are TRBV27 and TRBJ2-7; 8 bases are shared with TRBD2. V shed 8 bases, J shed 2 bases, and the junction held 8 bases outside the gene matches. CDR1 and CDR2 from the germline V gene are MNHEY and SMNVEV (reference sequence). The CDR3 is 14 residues long. CDR3 sequence (DNA): TGTGCCAGCGGGCGGGGGGAGCTCCCCTACGAGCAGTACTTC. It translates to CASGRGELPYEQYF.

V and J are TRBV6-5 and TRBJ2-5; TRBD1 or TRBD2 may be the D gene (5 bases each). V dropped 2 bases and J dropped 1 base, with 8 bases sitting between them. There are 14 residues in the CDR3. Germline V gives CDR1 MNHEY, CDR2 SVGAGI. The CDR3 sequence: CASSYGGFQETQYF. Here the CDR3 DNA reads TGTGCCAGCAGTTACGGGGGTTTCCAAGAGACCCAGTACTTC.

V gene TRBV30 combines with J gene TRBJ1-5, with a possible D match to TRBD1 (6 bases). The CDR3 contains 13 residues. V was clipped by 5 bases and J by 6 bases, with 14 bases between them. The germline V gene has CDR1 GTSNPN and CDR2 SVGIG (reference sequence). CDR3 in amino acids: CAWGTGTSQPQHF. For the CDR3, the DNA is TGTGCCTGGGGTACAGGGACAAGTCAGCCCCAGCATTTT.

This rearrangement joins TRBV25-1 to TRBJ1-6; D unclear. Per the germline V gene, CDR1 is MGHDK and CDR2 is SYGVNS. This CDR3 has 13 amino acids. V was cut by 0 bases and J by 5 bases, with 2 bases left in between. The CDR3 DNA reads TGTGCCAGCAGTGAATACAATAATTCACCCCTCCACTTT. This gives the protein CASSEYNNSPLHF.

The rearrangement joins TRBV18 to TRBJ2-1; 7 positions agree with TRBD1. Looked up from germline, CDR1 is KGHSH and CDR2 is LQKENI. This CDR3 region has 14 residues. V trimming: 2 bases; J trimming: 12 bases; junction bases outside the gene matches: 10. CDR3 sequence: CASSPALQGKGQFF. CDR3 coding DNA: TGTGCCAGCTCACCAGCGTTACAGGGGAAGGGGCAGTTCTTC.

The chain employs TRBV21-1 and TRBJ2-3; the table's D call, TRBD2, was not checked against the DNA. TRBV21-1 is a listed pseudogene. The CDR3 loop spans 17 amino acids. This CDR3 is CPRPVSGWASYTDTQYF. The CDR3 nucleotides read TGTCCCCGCCCGGTTAGCGGGTGGGCCTCTTACACAGATACGCAGTATTTT.

The genes are TRBV2 and TRBJ2-1; the D gene could be TRBD1 or TRBD2 (5 bases each). Germline V gives CDR1 SNHLY, CDR2 FYNNEI. CDR3 size: 13 residues. The V end was cut by 9 bases, the J end by 2 bases, with 11 bases between. The CDR3 DNA follows: TGTGCCAGTAACCAGGGACCCTACAATGAGCAGTTCTTC. This codes for CASNQGPYNEQFF.